This paragraph reports one T cell receptor beta chain. Its antigen remains undetermined. Within one base of it there is no much larger clone, and no base qualities were kept. The data stem from a study of technical replicates of blood from a few donors (dated by TCRdb to the late 2010s). The library was produced with the immunoSEQ multiplex PCR assay. TCRdb stores this immuneACCESS table with in-frame sequences only. Part of the clones is absent; in the studies checked, under half of the shortfall reflects unresolved V genes, and no reason is known for the rest. The sample contains 50,000 to 65,000 clones, roughly 92% of them found a single time. Together, the top ten hold 4.3% of the sample. Sequencing was performed on PBMCs. The TCR originated in a human donor in good health. Some clones in this sample may be carry-over from other donors' samples.

The CDR3 region has the sequence CASSQDWGGLSGNTIYF. The nucleotide sequence is TGTGCCAGCAGCCAAGATTGGGGGGGGCTTTCGGGAAACACCATATATTTT. The chain is assembled from TRBV4-2 and TRBJ1-3, and perhaps TRBD1 as D gene, on 6 matching bases. Relative to germline, V is 0 bases shorter and J is 4 bases shorter, with 16 bases between their ends. CDR1 and CDR2 (LGHNA, YNFKEQ) derive from the germline V gene. Inclusive of the bounding cysteine and phenylalanine, the CDR3 is 17 residues long. The CDR3 DNA has 51 bases and is translated from base 1.